This TCR beta chain stems from a study of cytomegalovirus exposure and HLA in healthy donors. The overall study: Early release data held some 80 million unique TCRs from HLA-typed donors.

Healthy donors of bone marrow made up the group. PCR employed 60 Vbeta and 13 Jbeta primers. The protocol was immunoSEQ multiplex PCR, while the TCRdb copy is restricted to in-frame clones and leaves out a portion. Of 100,000 to 150,000 clones detected, roughly 80% appear once; the ten largest clones hold approximately 10%. Deletions cut 2 bases from V and 2 bases from J, with 15 bases between. The CDR3 has 15 amino acids. The germline gives CDR1 GTSNPN, CDR2 SVGIG (reference sequence). General observations from the study: Accounts indicate the classifier identified cytomegalovirus status with strong specificity and sensitivity. A further, later analysis showed that HLA-associated TCR beta chains (compared with equally common others) were more clonally expanded.

On this clone itself: Its specificity is unknown.

The sequence was obtained from a man aged 25-40 years in good health and CMV-seropositive. Sequenced sample: PBMCs. The chain carries TRBV30 and TRBJ2-5; possibly TRBD2 for D (7 bases). The CDR3 here is CAWSRSGTPQETQYF. The CDR3 coding sequence is TGTGCCTGGAGTCGCAGCGGGACACCTCAAGAGACCCAGTACTTC.